The 26 T cell receptor beta chains listed next were all sequenced from one sample in a study of blood T cell repertoires in COVID-19. Here immunoSEQ multiplex PCR was the method, and the copy in TCRdb shows in-frame clones only, minus some. The sample lists approximately 490,000 clones, 87% occurring once. Material: PBMCs or T cells enriched from blood (not recorded which). These receptors came from a woman younger than 35 who had recovered from COVID-19.

The V call is TRBV28, the J call TRBJ2-1, with D possibly matching TRBD2 (5 bases). The CDR3 sequence is 15 residues long. Trimming removed 2 bases from V and 5 bases from J, with 13 bases in between. Germline-derived CDR1 and CDR2 are MDHEN and SYDVKM. CDR3 region: CASSLVRRGDNEQFF. The CDR3 DNA follows: TGTGCCAGCAGTTTAGTCCGACGGGGAGACAATGAGCAGTTCTTC.

DNA for the CDR3: TGTGCCAGCAGCCTGGATAGGGCCTATGGAGGTAATTCACCCCTCCACTTT. This encodes CASSLDRAYGGNSPLHF. The V and J genes are TRBV2 and TRBJ1-6; D not resolved. Trimming stripped 6 bases from V and 6 bases from J, with 21 bases between. Germline V gene sequence: CDR1 SNHLY, CDR2 FYNNEI. The CDR3 is 17 residues long.

This sequence joins TRBV7-8 and TRBJ2-7, with 10 bases that match TRBD2. Per germline, CDR1 SGHVS and CDR2 FQNEAQ. This CDR3 is built from 18 residues. J lost 7 bases, V lost 2 bases, and 17 bases had no gene match. The CDR3: CASSLRLLAGARTGEQYF. The CDR3 DNA reads as TGTGCCAGCAGCTTAAGACTTCTAGCGGGGGCCCGGACGGGGGAGCAGTACTTC.

The rearrangement joins TRBV14 to TRBJ2-4; 9 bases fit TRBD2. Trimming cost V 1 base and J 1 base; bases outside gene matches: 11. CDR3 length equals 19 residues. CDR1 SGHDN and CDR2 FVKESK come from the germline V gene. In DNA, the CDR3 is TGTGCCAGCAGCCAAGTGGGACTAGCCGCAGGAAACGCCAAAAACATTCAGTACTTC. Its protein product is CASSQVGLAAGNAKNIQYF.

The chain is built from TRBV9 and TRBJ1-3; 7 bases are a match to TRBD1. CDR1 and CDR2 (germline): SGDLS, YYNGEE. V dropped 7 bases and J dropped 6; count of bases not matched to a gene: 10. The CDR3 covers 14 residues. CDR3 in amino acids: CASGQDSNENTIYF. As DNA, the CDR3 is TGTGCCAGCGGACAGGACAGTAACGAAAACACCATATATTTT.

As regards this clone: In the same sample, other DNA sequences code for this CDR3. V usage is TRBV18 and J usage is TRBJ2-7; TRBD1 is a possible D gene (5 bases). Trimming stripped 2 bases from V and 4 bases from J, with 6 bases between. Germline assignment: CDR1 KGHSH and CDR2 LQKENI. The CDR3 consists of 12 residues. For the CDR3, the DNA is TGTGCCAGCTCACCAAGGGGTTACGAGCAGTACTTC. Its translation: CASSPRGYEQYF.

The chain couples TRBV30 to TRBJ1-2; D unresolved. There are 10 residues in the CDR3. Germline V lookup: CDR1 GTSNPN, CDR2 SVGIG (reference sequence). Trimming cost V 7 bases and J 3 bases, with 6 bases left between them. The CDR3, as DNA: TGTGCCTCCCATGACTATGGCTACACCTTC. Its translation: CASHDYGYTF.

This sequence joins TRBV6-5 and TRBJ1-2; D is undetermined. CDR3 length: 13 residues. Germline V gives CDR1 MNHEY, CDR2 SVGAGI. Trimming took off 8 bases at V and 4 bases at J, with 14 bases between the two ends. This CDR3 is CASRGGYPYGYTF. CDR3 coding DNA: TGTGCCAGCCGGGGAGGTTACCCCTATGGCTACACCTTC.

V and J are TRBV28 and TRBJ2-7; 8 positions match TRBD1. This CDR3 comprises 12 residues. Germline V gene sequence: CDR1 MDHEN, CDR2 SYDVKM. CDR3 nucleotide sequence: TGTGGCTCGGGACAGGTGTCCTACGAGCAGTACTTC. Its protein is CGSGQVSYEQYF.

The V call is TRBV12-5, the J call TRBJ1-4; tentative D call: TRBD1 (6 bases). The V end was cut by 4 bases, the J end by 5 bases, with 11 bases between. The CDR3 has 14 residues. Germline V gives CDR1 LGHNT, CDR2 FRNRAP. The CDR3 spells CASGSQGVNEKLFF. CDR3 coding DNA: TGTGCTAGTGGTTCACAGGGAGTGAATGAAAAACTGTTTTTT.

V is TRBV30 and J is TRBJ1-1; no reliable D call. Trimming pared 1 base from V and 10 bases from J, leaving 19 bases between. CDR1 is GTSNPN and CDR2 is SVGIG in the germline V gene (reference sequence). CDR3 length equals 14 residues. The CDR3 nucleotides read TGTGCCTGGAGTGCGAATGTTTGGCCCCCGGGAGCTTTCTTT. Protein product: CAWSANVWPPGAFF.

The chain couples TRBV6-4 to TRBJ2-1, with D maybe TRBD2 (7 bases). V lost 8 bases and J lost 5, with 19 bases in between. Germline V gives CDR1 MRHNA, CDR2 SNTAGT. The CDR3 contains 15 residues. CDR3 sequence (DNA): TGTGCCAGCGCGTGGGAGGGGGGCGAGAACAATGAGCAGTTCTTC. It yields the protein CASAWEGGENNEQFF.

This clone came up a few times. The V call is TRBV5-6, the J call TRBJ1-2; D possibly corresponds to TRBD1 (5 bases). Germline V gene lookup returns CDR1 SGHDT and CDR2 YYEEEE. Trimming cost V 4 bases and J 4 bases, with 14 bases left between them. The CDR3 spans 14 residues. In DNA, the CDR3 is TGTGCCAGCAGCCCGTCAGGGTGGGGCTATGGCTACACCTTC. This codes for CASSPSGWGYGYTF.

This clone appeared once. At the DNA level, this CDR3 is encoded by other sequences in the same sample as well. The chain uses TRBV5-4 and TRBJ2-5, with TRBD1 as a possible D gene (6 bases). The CDR3 has 13 amino acids. Between the trimmed V and J ends, which lost 4 bases and 2 bases, there was a span of 9 bases. CDR1 is SGHNT and CDR2 is YYREEE in the germline V gene (reference sequence). CDR3 in amino acids: CASSPGQQETQYF. The CDR3, as DNA: TGTGCCAGCAGCCCTGGACAGCAAGAGACCCAGTACTTC.

The chain joins TRBV7-2 to TRBJ1-5; 9 bases agree with TRBD1. This CDR3 is 14 amino acids long. The germline CDR1 and CDR2 sequences are SGHTA and FQGNSA. J lost 5 bases, V lost 5 bases, and 4 bases had no gene match. CDR3 nucleotides: TGTGCCAGCAGCAAAGACAGGGGGTATCAGCCCCAGCATTTT. It encodes CASSKDRGYQPQHF.

The chain joins TRBV10-3 to TRBJ1-1; D might be TRBD1 (6 bases). CDR1 is ENHRY and CDR2 is SYGVKD in the germline V gene. V lost 8 bases and J lost 1, with 11 bases in between. The CDR3 is 13 amino acids. The CDR3 DNA follows: TGTGCCATCCGGAACAGGGCGAACACTGAAGCTTTCTTT. Protein sequence: CAIRNRANTEAFF.

J is TRBJ2-1 and V is TRBV5-1; the D gene is possibly TRBD1 (7 bases). V lost 0 bases and J 5 bases, leaving 21 bases between the germline ends. The germline V gene has CDR1 SGHRS and CDR2 YFSETQ. The CDR3 consists of 18 residues. Here the CDR3 DNA reads TGCGCCAGCAGCTTGGAGGCGGTGGCGGGACAGACTCACAATGAGCAGTTCTTC. Amino acids: CASSLEAVAGQTHNEQFF.

The chain's CDR3 is CASSDRAGNTIYF. In DNA form, the CDR3 reads TGTGCCAGCAGTGACAGGGCTGGAAACACCATATATTTT. The V and J genes are TRBV28 and TRBJ1-3, with 7 bases fitting TRBD1. Looked up from germline, CDR1 is MDHEN and CDR2 is SYDVKM. The CDR3 sequence is 13 residues long. Trimming at V came to 5 bases and at J to 2 bases, leaving 0 bases not matched to a gene.

This rearrangement joins TRBV18 to TRBJ2-1, with 7 bases aligning to TRBD1. V lost 6 bases to trimming and J lost 7 bases; unmatched junction nucleotides: 12. Germline V CDR1 and CDR2: KGHSH, LQKENI. The CDR3 is 15 residues long. CDR3 sequence (DNA): TGTGCCAGCTCTTCAGGACAGGAACCCGGGAATGAGCAGTTCTTC. Translation gives CASSSGQEPGNEQFF.

The rearrangement links TRBV28 to TRBJ1-5; the match to TRBD1 covers 8 bases. This CDR3 is built from 14 residues. V lost 5 bases to trimming and J lost 5 bases; unmatched junction nucleotides: 5. Germline CDR1 reads MDHEN; CDR2 reads SYDVKM. The CDR3 DNA reads as TGTGCCAGCAGTGGACAGGGTATGCATCAGCCCCAGCATTTT. Residues: CASSGQGMHQPQHF.

The J gene is TRBJ2-3, the V gene TRBV5-1; D might be TRBD2 (7 bases). This CDR3 is 14 amino acids long. Germline CDR1 reads SGHRS; CDR2 reads YFSETQ. Trimming pared 4 bases from V and 5 bases from J, leaving 14 bases between. CDR3 residues: CASSLGGPEDTQYF. CDR3 DNA: TGCGCCAGCAGCCTCGGGGGGCCGGAAGATACGCAGTATTTT.

The chain combines TRBV5-1 with TRBJ1-6; 8 bases agree with TRBD1. V shed 4 bases and J 3 bases; nucleotides not matched to a gene: 6. The V gene's germline CDR1 is SGHRS and CDR2 YFSETQ. This CDR3 spans 16 amino acids. The CDR3 loop reads CASSPGTGGYNSPLHF. The CDR3 bases are TGCGCCAGCAGCCCCGGGACAGGCGGCTATAATTCACCCCTCCACTTT.

The chain recombines TRBV11-2 with TRBJ1-4, with D possibly being TRBD1 (5 bases). This CDR3 is built from 14 residues. V lost 5 bases to trimming and J lost 8 bases, with 15 bases between them. Germline V gives CDR1 SGHAT, CDR2 FQNNGV. CDR3 sequence (DNA): TGTGCCAGCAGCCCGCCTCAGGGAGGAGAAAAACTGTTTTTT. This encodes CASSPPQGGEKLFF. The variable domain in full, completed from reference TRBV11-2 and TRBJ1-4, reads EAGVAQSPRYKIIEKRQSVAFWCNPISGHATLYWYQQILGQGPKLLIQFQNNGVVDDSQLPKDRFSAERLKGVDSTLKIQPAKLEDSAVYLCASSPPQGGEKLFFGSGTQLSVL.

The chain recombines TRBV5-3 with TRBJ1-3; tentative D call: TRBD1 (5 bases). TRBV5-3 is an open reading frame whose function is uncertain. The length of the CDR3 is 12 residues. V was clipped by 6 bases and J by 3 bases, with 7 bases between them. The CDR3 nucleotides are TGTGCCAGAATAGGACATGGAAACACCATATATTTT. Residues: CARIGHGNTIYF.

The J gene is TRBJ1-1, the V gene TRBV6-5; no clear D gene. Per germline, CDR1 MNHEY and CDR2 SVGAGI. This CDR3 contains 16 residues. Between the trimmed V and J ends, which lost 0 bases and 1 base, there was a span of 12 bases. CDR3 sequence: CASSYSSWAGNTEAFF. CDR3 DNA: TGTGCCAGCAGTTACTCGAGTTGGGCAGGGAACACTGAAGCTTTCTTT.

The genes are TRBV7-9 and TRBJ1-1, with D possibly being TRBD1 (5 bases). This CDR3 has 16 residues. Between the trimmed V and J ends, which lost 6 bases and 0 bases, there was a span of 17 bases. The V gene's germline CDR1 is SEHNR and CDR2 FQNEAQ (reference sequence). The CDR3 DNA is TGTGCCAGCAGGCCAGACAGACTCAGTGTGAACACTGAAGCTTTCTTT. Its protein product is CASRPDRLSVNTEAFF.